This TCR beta chain comes out of a study of vaccination and CD4 T cells after COVID-19. Findings and caveats of the study: Convalescent patients displayed spike mono-reactivity in 304 of 307 vaccine-specific clones. Convalescent patient numbers were relatively low, with no early post-infection timepoints.

Worth noting for this clonotype: Its antigen is unidentified.

As for treatment: approximately nine-day PBMC culture with coronavirus spike peptide pools or control peptides (ViraFEST assay). The Oncomine TCR Beta short-read assay was what sequenced the DNA obtained from cultured CD4+ T cells. Cultures of CD4+ T cells served as the source for extracting genomic DNA. TCRdb passed the PCR reads through MiXCR, listing each CDR3 protein once. Among about 8,000 distinct CDR3 sequences listed, 45% to 50% were seen once. The receptor was isolated from a human donor who had recovered from COVID-19. The sequencing input was CD4+ T cells from blood, cultured in vitro.

The CDR3 region has the DNA TGTGCCAGCAGCAGCTACAGGCCGTACAATGAGCAGTTCTTC. Translation gives CASSSYRPYNEQFF. The V call is TRBV7-9, the J call TRBJ2-1; D may be TRBD1 (5 bases). The CDR3 loop spans 14 amino acids. V was trimmed by 5 bases and J by 4 bases, leaving 12 bases between them. CDR1 is SEHNR, CDR2 FQNEAQ, per germline (reference sequence).